The 18 T cell receptor beta chains presented below share a single source sample, sequenced in a study of cytomegalovirus exposure and HLA in healthy donors. 13 Jbeta primers and 60 Vbeta primers were used for the PCR. Libraries were prepared by immunoSEQ multiplex PCR; TCRdb keeps only in-frame clonotypes and omits some of them. Of approximately 100,000 clones listed, around 67% are singletons. Material: PBMCs. The origin of the receptors is a woman between 45 and 60 years old in good health and CMV-seronegative.

This clone occurred once. One junction end does not reproduce the germline sequence, and a read error may be involved. The V and J genes are TRBV7-9 and TRBJ2-7, with 10 nucleotides matching TRBD2. From germline, CDR1 is SEHNR and CDR2 FQNEAQ (reference sequence). The CDR3 contains 14 residues. The CDR3 DNA follows: TGTGCCAGCAGCCTAGCGGGAGCCTACTACGAGCAGTACTTC. Its translation: CASSLAGAYYEQYF.

This clone has a handful of counts. This chain uses TRBV19 with TRBJ1-2; 7 bases map to TRBD1. The CDR3 is 15 amino acids. Germline values: CDR1 LNHDA, CDR2 SQIVND (reference sequence). Trimming removed 3 bases from V and 6 bases from J; junction bases left unmatched: 10. CDR3 sequence: CASSMTQTGWNGYTF. CDR3 coding DNA: TGTGCCAGTAGTATGACCCAGACAGGGTGGAATGGCTACACCTTC.

This clone was observed once. V is TRBV5-1 and J is TRBJ1-1, with 7 nucleotides matching TRBD1. The CDR3 is 15 amino acids. The J segment lost 2 bases and the V segment lost 8 bases, leaving 12 bases of the junction unmatched. Looked up from germline, CDR1 is SGHRS and CDR2 is YFSETQ. DNA of the CDR3: TGCGCCAGTTCCACCCTGGACAGGACAAACACTGAAGCTTTCTTT. Its protein is CASSTLDRTNTEAFF.

The V and J genes are TRBV10-1 and TRBJ2-5, with 8 nucleotides matching TRBD2. The junction had 5 bases not matched to a gene; V was cut back by 3 bases and J by 5 bases. This CDR3 is 14 amino acids long. The germline V gene has CDR1 WNHNN and CDR2 SYGVQD (reference sequence). The CDR3 spells CASSDAGGTETQYF. The CDR3 nucleotides read TGCGCCAGCAGTGACGCGGGGGGTACGGAGACCCAGTACTTC.

The V call is TRBV14, the J call TRBJ1-1, with D maybe TRBD1 (6 bases). In germline, CDR1 is SGHDN, CDR2 FVKESK. The V and J ends lost 2 bases and 5 bases respectively, with 9 bases between them. The CDR3 contains 13 residues. The CDR3 DNA sequence: TGTGCCAGCAGCCAACAGGGGATAACTGAAGCTTTCTTT. Translation: CASSQQGITEAFF.

The CDR3 region has the DNA TGTGCCAGCAGCCCCCGTGGTAGCGGGAGAGGCTACGAGCAGTACTTC. Its translation is CASSPRGSGRGYEQYF. The chain is built from TRBV7-9 and TRBJ2-7; 9 nucleotides agree with TRBD2. V shed 5 bases and J 3 bases; nucleotides not matched to a gene: 11. CDR3 length: 16 residues. Germline CDR1 SEHNR, CDR2 FQNEAQ (reference sequence).

The J gene is TRBJ2-1, the V gene TRBV7-2; 8 nucleotides match TRBD1. There are 13 residues in the CDR3. The V gene end was trimmed by 5 bases and the J gene end by 6 bases; junction bases not matched to a gene: 3. Germline V CDR1 and CDR2: SGHTA, FQGNSA. The CDR3 here is CASSGQGVNEQFF. The CDR3 DNA sequence: TGTGCCAGCAGCGGACAGGGTGTCAATGAGCAGTTCTTC.

The rearrangement joins TRBV19 to TRBJ1-4; maybe TRBD1 (5 bases). This CDR3 comprises 13 residues. Trimming took off 2 bases at V and 8 bases at J, with 9 bases between the two ends. From germline, CDR1 is LNHDA and CDR2 SQIVND (reference sequence). The CDR3 coding sequence is TGTGCCAGTAGTATACAGGGTAGGGAAAAACTGTTTTTT. This codes for CASSIQGREKLFF.

The chain has TRBV7-2 and TRBJ2-5; 10 bases agree with TRBD2. This CDR3 region has 15 residues. Germline V gene data show CDR1 as SGHTA and CDR2 as FQGNSA. With 3 bases clipped from V and 5 bases from J, the junction kept 6 bases outside the gene matches. CDR3 sequence: CASSFTSGEWETQYF. As DNA, the CDR3 is TGTGCCAGCAGCTTTACTAGCGGGGAATGGGAGACCCAGTACTTC.

The chain is built from TRBV27 and TRBJ1-2; 9 bases are shared with TRBD1. The germline V gene has CDR1 MNHEY and CDR2 SMNVEV (reference sequence). V shed 5 bases, J shed 6 bases, and the junction held 7 bases outside the gene matches. This CDR3 spans 14 amino acids. CDR3 DNA: TGTGCCAGCAGTCTACAGGGGGCGCCGCATGGCTACACCTTC. Residues: CASSLQGAPHGYTF.

This chain links TRBV30 with TRBJ1-4, with D unresolved. V was clipped by 0 bases and J by 4 bases, with 9 bases between them. This CDR3 comprises 14 residues. Germline-derived CDR1 and CDR2 are GTSNPN and SVGIG (reference sequence). CDR3 sequence (DNA): TGTGCCTGGAGTGTTGGGCGAGTTAATGAAAAACTGTTTTTT. This encodes CAWSVGRVNEKLFF.

The V call is TRBV7-2, the J call TRBJ2-1; possibly TRBD2 for D (5 bases). The CDR3 covers 12 residues. V shed 5 bases and J shed 5 bases, with 7 bases lying between them. CDR1 SGHTA and CDR2 FQGNSA come from the germline V gene. The CDR3 spells CASSPGNNEQFF. The CDR3 DNA follows: TGTGCCAGCAGCCCGGGGAACAATGAGCAGTTCTTC.

The chain links TRBV29-1 to TRBJ2-2, with TRBD2 matching 9 bases. The CDR3 length is 15 residues. Germline CDR1 is SQVTM and CDR2 is ANQGSEA. The V and J ends lost 4 bases and 0 bases, in that order; junction bases with no gene match: 3. CDR3 nucleotides: TGCAGCGTTGGGACTAGCGTCGCGAACACCGGGGAGCTGTTTTTT. Translating it yields CSVGTSVANTGELFF.

The chain couples TRBV7-8 to TRBJ2-7, with 7 positions matching TRBD2. CDR1 is SGHVS and CDR2 is FQNEAQ in the germline V gene. This CDR3 comprises 14 residues. J was trimmed by 3 bases and V by 3 bases; bases with no gene match: 5. CDR3 nucleotides: TGTGCCAGCAGCTTTCGGGGGGACGGCTACGAGCAGTACTTC. Residues: CASSFRGDGYEQYF.

This chain uses TRBV19 with TRBJ2-1; TRBD1 matches at 9 bases. V lost 4 bases to trimming and J lost 6 bases; unmatched junction nucleotides: 7. The CDR3 loop spans 15 amino acids. Germline CDR1 and CDR2: LNHDA and SQIVND (reference sequence). As DNA, the CDR3 is TGTGCCAGTAGTACAACAGGGGGCTCAGGCAATGAGCAGTTCTTC. It yields the protein CASSTTGGSGNEQFF.

CDR3 sequence reads: CASSLGSGQGSSYEQYF. DNA of the CDR3: TGTGCCAGCAGCTTAGGTTCCGGACAGGGGAGCTCCTACGAGCAGTACTTC. The J gene is TRBJ2-7, the V gene TRBV7-9; 9 nucleotides align to TRBD1. Per germline, CDR1 SEHNR and CDR2 FQNEAQ (reference sequence). V lost 1 base, J lost 0 bases, and 7 bases stayed unmatched. The CDR3 spans 17 residues.

This chain connects TRBV28 to TRBJ2-7; TRBD2 aligns across 9 bases. This CDR3 contains 16 residues. Germline lookup yields CDR1 MDHEN and CDR2 SYDVKM. V dropped 5 bases and J dropped 3; count of bases not matched to a gene: 11. CDR3 sequence reads: CASSPPSGLAVYEQYF. The CDR3 DNA follows: TGTGCCAGCAGTCCCCCCTCGGGACTAGCAGTCTACGAGCAGTACTTC.

This clone was seen a handful of times. The chain carries TRBV2 and TRBJ1-2; D call uncertain. The CDR3 is 11 amino acids. V lost 6 bases and J lost 2, with 4 bases in between. Germline V gene sequence: CDR1 SNHLY, CDR2 FYNNEI. The CDR3 reads CASRANYGYTF. The CDR3 bases are TGTGCCAGCAGAGCGAACTATGGCTACACCTTC.